The subject of this entry is one T cell receptor (beta chain). What it binds is not known. CDR1 is DFQATT, CDR2 SNEGSKA, per germline (reference sequence). V shed 7 bases and J shed 8 bases, with 12 bases lying between them. There are 11 residues in the CDR3. PCR primers comprised 60 Vbeta and 13 Jbeta primers. TCRdb's table, derived via immunoSEQ multiplex PCR, lists solely in-frame clones and lacks some. The sample holds fewer than 200,000 clones, approximately 80% seen once. At sampling all donors were nominally healthy, likely with unrecorded immune exposures. The entry originates in a study of cytomegalovirus exposure and HLA in healthy donors. Overall study findings and caveats: In a later analysis, across HLA loci, associated TCR counts were highest for DRB1, lowest for HLA-C. Generally TCR sequences proved uncommon, though certain public TCRs appeared in numerous donors.

The sample comprised PBMCs. The chain combines TRBV20-1 with TRBJ2-1; the D gene is possibly TRBD2 (6 bases). This clonotype was obtained from a female donor in good health and CMV-seronegative. The chain's CDR3 is CSDGGRDEQFF. Here the CDR3 DNA reads TGCAGTGACGGGGGAAGGGATGAGCAGTTCTTC.